The 16 T cell receptor beta chains below all came from one sample that was sequenced in a study of shared clonotypes between healthy human individuals. This table comes from immunoSEQ multiplex PCR, and its TCRdb copy is limited to in-frame clones, with some not included. Of roughly 2.1 million clones listed, 90% to 95% are singletons. Naive CD8 isolation took CD45RO-negative cells positively selected for CCR7 and excluded terminally differentiated effector memory CD45RA+ cells. Sequences were obtained from naive CD8+ T cells from PBMCs. These TCRs come from a man in his late teens or twenties in good health. Some clones in this sample may be carry-over from other donors' samples.

The J gene is TRBJ2-7, the V gene TRBV5-6; D uncertain. Trimming removed 2 bases at V and 3 bases at J, with 12 bases between. From germline, CDR1 is SGHDT and CDR2 YYEEEE. The CDR3 is made up of 14 amino acids. CDR3 DNA sequence: TGTGCCAGCAGCTTTTCCAACCCTCTCTACGAGCAGTACTTC. It translates to CASSFSNPLYEQYF.

The chain recombines TRBV13 with TRBJ2-1; 10 positions match TRBD2. Trimming at V came to 2 bases and at J to 8 bases, leaving 9 bases not matched to a gene. CDR3 length equals 16 residues. Per germline, CDR1 PRHDT and CDR2 FYEKMQ (reference sequence). CDR3 in amino acids: CASSLTGLAGVYEQFF. The CDR3 DNA follows: TGTGCCAGCAGCTTAACCGGGCTAGCGGGAGTATATGAGCAGTTCTTC.

The J gene is TRBJ2-1, the V gene TRBV25-1, with D perhaps given as TRBD1 or TRBD2 (5 bases each). Germline V gene lookup returns CDR1 MGHDK and CDR2 SYGVNS. CDR3 length equals 18 residues. Between the trimmed V and J ends, which lost 2 bases and 5 bases, there was a span of 22 bases. The CDR3: CASSEDGLELLGDNEQFF. For the CDR3, the DNA is TGTGCCAGCAGTGAAGACGGGCTTGAGTTACTAGGGGACAATGAGCAGTTCTTC.

This chain uses TRBV28 with TRBJ2-3, with D tentatively TRBD1 or TRBD2 (5 bases each). V dropped 2 bases and J dropped 8 bases, with 17 bases sitting between them. Germline values: CDR1 MDHEN, CDR2 SYDVKM. The CDR3 is made up of 15 amino acids. In nucleotides, the CDR3 is TGTGCCAGCAGTTTACGGGGAGTGGCAGGGATTACGCAGTATTTT. Translation gives CASSLRGVAGITQYF.

Of note for this clone: Other DNA variants within this sample encode the same CDR3. The chain joins TRBV27 to TRBJ2-7; 8 nucleotides line up with TRBD2. Per the germline V gene, CDR1 is MNHEY and CDR2 is SMNVEV (reference sequence). Trimming at V came to 5 bases and at J to 3 bases, leaving 6 bases not matched to a gene. This CDR3 has 14 amino acids. CDR3 region: CASSPGGGGYEQYF. Here the CDR3 DNA reads TGTGCCAGCAGTCCGGGGGGGGGCGGCTACGAGCAGTACTTC.

The chain is built from TRBV9 and TRBJ2-4; 12 nucleotides match TRBD2. V was clipped by 3 bases and J by 9 bases; unmatched bases: 7. Germline CDR1 reads SGDLS; CDR2 reads YYNGEE. The CDR3 has 15 amino acids. The CDR3 reads CASSAPSGRASIQYF. The DNA of the CDR3 is TGTGCCAGCAGCGCTCCTAGCGGGAGGGCCTCCATTCAGTACTTC.

Here the CDR3 reads CASSLGLAGGVEQFF. CDR3 DNA sequence: TGTGCCAGCAGCTTAGGACTAGCGGGGGGTGTTGAGCAGTTCTTC. The chain joins TRBV11-1 to TRBJ2-1; 13 bases are shared with TRBD2. With 1 base clipped from V and 9 bases from J, the junction kept 3 bases outside the gene matches. CDR3 length: 15 amino acids. Germline V gene sequence: CDR1 SGHAT, CDR2 FQDESV (reference sequence).

This rearrangement joins TRBV7-3 to TRBJ2-1, with TRBD2 matching over 10 bases. Losses at the gene ends were 5 bases for V and 6 bases for J; bases not matched to a gene: 7. Per germline, CDR1 SGHTA and CDR2 FQGTGA. The CDR3 runs 15 residues. The CDR3 spells CASSLLAGSTNEQFF. In DNA, the CDR3 is TGTGCCAGCAGCCTACTAGCGGGGAGCACCAATGAGCAGTTCTTC.

This chain connects TRBV7-3 to TRBJ2-2; weak D call: TRBD2 (6 bases). This CDR3 contains 18 residues. With 1 base removed from V and 4 bases from J, the gap between germline ends came to 19 bases. Germline lookup yields CDR1 SGHTA and CDR2 FQGTGA. DNA for the CDR3: TGTGCCAGCAGCTTAAAGGTCATTGGGCACGGGAGCACCGGGGAGCTGTTTTTT. Residues: CASSLKVIGHGSTGELFF.

The chain couples TRBV5-8 to TRBJ1-1; D perhaps matches TRBD1 (5 bases). The length of the CDR3 is 17 residues. V shed 2 bases and J shed 1 base, with 18 bases lying between them. CDR1 is SGHTS, CDR2 YDEGEE, per germline. The CDR3 sequence is CASSLVGHRLGNTEAFF. The CDR3 DNA follows: TGTGCCAGCAGCTTAGTCGGACACCGATTAGGGAACACTGAAGCTTTCTTT.

This chain uses TRBV28 with TRBJ1-1, with D maybe TRBD1 (5 bases). V was shortened by 5 bases and J by 5 bases, with 6 bases between the two germline ends. The CDR3 length is 11 residues. Germline V gene data show CDR1 as MDHEN and CDR2 as SYDVKM. The CDR3 DNA reads TGTGCCAGCAGTGCAGGGACTGAAGCTTTCTTT. Amino acids: CASSAGTEAFF.

The V call is TRBV28, the J call TRBJ2-7; D possibly corresponds to TRBD1 (5 bases). Germline lookup yields CDR1 MDHEN and CDR2 SYDVKM. Trimming cost V 0 bases and J 0 bases, with 15 bases left between them. CDR3 size: 17 residues. As DNA, the CDR3 is TGTGCCAGCAGTTTATGGTTGGGGCAGACATCCTCCTACGAGCAGTACTTC. Its protein product is CASSLWLGQTSSYEQYF.

The rearrangement joins TRBV7-2 to TRBJ2-7, with D possibly being TRBD1 (6 bases). CDR1 is SGHTA and CDR2 is FQGNSA in the germline V gene. The CDR3 extends over 15 amino acids. Trimming removed 4 bases from V and 0 bases from J, with 13 bases in between. CDR3 nucleotides: TGTGCCAGCAGCTCCAGACAGGAGAGCTCCTACGAGCAGTACTTC. Translation: CASSSRQESSYEQYF.

The chain links TRBV4-1 to TRBJ2-7; D remains unclear. Looked up from germline, CDR1 is MGHRA and CDR2 is YSYEKL. Trimming took off 0 bases at V and 1 base at J, with 13 bases between the two ends. The CDR3 contains 16 residues. The CDR3 coding sequence is TGCGCCAGCAGCCAAGATCGAACACCCGGATCCTACGAGCAGTACTTC. Translation gives CASSQDRTPGSYEQYF.

CDR3 sequence (DNA): TGTGCCAGTAGTCCGGGGGACAGTAGCAATCAGCCCCAGCATTTT. Protein sequence: CASSPGDSSNQPQHF. The chain has TRBV19 and TRBJ1-5; 7 positions agree with TRBD1. The V segment lost 5 bases and the J segment 0 bases; nucleotides outside the gene matches: 4. The CDR3 contains 15 residues. Germline CDR1 reads LNHDA; CDR2 reads SQIVND (reference sequence).

The chain couples TRBV2 to TRBJ2-7; 9 positions agree with TRBD1. The CDR3 is made up of 15 amino acids. With V trimmed by 6 bases and J by 4 bases, 10 bases remained unmatched. Germline assignment: CDR1 SNHLY and CDR2 FYNNEI. CDR3 nucleotide sequence: TGTGCCAGCAGGGCTTCCGACAGGGGGTTATACGAGCAGTACTTC. Its protein product is CASRASDRGLYEQYF.